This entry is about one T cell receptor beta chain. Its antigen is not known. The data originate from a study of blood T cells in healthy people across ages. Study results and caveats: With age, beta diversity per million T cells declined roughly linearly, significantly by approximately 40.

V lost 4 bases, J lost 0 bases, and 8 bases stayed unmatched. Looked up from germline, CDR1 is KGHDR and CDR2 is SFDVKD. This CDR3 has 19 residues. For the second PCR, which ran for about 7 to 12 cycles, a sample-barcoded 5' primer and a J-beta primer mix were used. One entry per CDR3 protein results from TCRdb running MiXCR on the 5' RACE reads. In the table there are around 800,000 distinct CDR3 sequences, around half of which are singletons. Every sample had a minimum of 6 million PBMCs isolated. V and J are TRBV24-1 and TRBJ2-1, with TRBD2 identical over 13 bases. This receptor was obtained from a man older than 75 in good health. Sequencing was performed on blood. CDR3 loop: CATSDLAWTSGGSYNEQFF. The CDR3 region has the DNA TGTGCCACCAGTGACCTCGCCTGGACTAGCGGGGGCTCCTACAATGAGCAGTTCTTC.